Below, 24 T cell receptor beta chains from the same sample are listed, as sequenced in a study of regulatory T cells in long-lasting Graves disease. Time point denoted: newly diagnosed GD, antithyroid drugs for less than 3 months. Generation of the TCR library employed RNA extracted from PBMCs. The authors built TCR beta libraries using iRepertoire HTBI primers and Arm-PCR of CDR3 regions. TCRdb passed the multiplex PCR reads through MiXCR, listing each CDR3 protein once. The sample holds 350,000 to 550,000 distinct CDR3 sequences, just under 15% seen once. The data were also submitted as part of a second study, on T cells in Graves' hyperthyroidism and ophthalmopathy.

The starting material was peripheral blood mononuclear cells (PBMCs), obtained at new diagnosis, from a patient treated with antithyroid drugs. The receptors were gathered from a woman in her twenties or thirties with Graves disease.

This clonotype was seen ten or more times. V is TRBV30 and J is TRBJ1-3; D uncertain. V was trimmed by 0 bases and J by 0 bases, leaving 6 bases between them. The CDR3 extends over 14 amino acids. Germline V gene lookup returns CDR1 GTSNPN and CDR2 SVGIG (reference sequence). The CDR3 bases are TGTGCCTGGAGTGTCCGGGGCTCTGGAAACACCATATATTTT. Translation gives CAWSVRGSGNTIYF.

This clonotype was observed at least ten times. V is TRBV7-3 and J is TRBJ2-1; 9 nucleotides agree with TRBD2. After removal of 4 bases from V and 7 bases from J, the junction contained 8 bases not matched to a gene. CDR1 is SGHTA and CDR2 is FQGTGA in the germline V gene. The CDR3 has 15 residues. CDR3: CASSSPSGIGNEQFF. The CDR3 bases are TGTGCCAGCAGCTCTCCTAGCGGGATCGGAAATGAGCAGTTCTTC.

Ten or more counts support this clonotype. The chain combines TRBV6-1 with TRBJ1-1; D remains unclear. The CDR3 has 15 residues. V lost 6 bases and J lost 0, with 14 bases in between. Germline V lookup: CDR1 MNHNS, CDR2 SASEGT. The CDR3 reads CASSKSPQMNTEAFF. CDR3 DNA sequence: TGTGCCAGCAGCAAATCCCCGCAGATGAACACTGAAGCTTTCTTT.

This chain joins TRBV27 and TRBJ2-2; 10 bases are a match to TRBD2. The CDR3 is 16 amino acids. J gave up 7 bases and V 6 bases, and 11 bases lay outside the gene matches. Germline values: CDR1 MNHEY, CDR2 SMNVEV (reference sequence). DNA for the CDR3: TGTGCCAGCAGATTTGGAGCGGGAGGGCTTAGCGGGGAGCTGTTTTTT. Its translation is CASRFGAGGLSGELFF.

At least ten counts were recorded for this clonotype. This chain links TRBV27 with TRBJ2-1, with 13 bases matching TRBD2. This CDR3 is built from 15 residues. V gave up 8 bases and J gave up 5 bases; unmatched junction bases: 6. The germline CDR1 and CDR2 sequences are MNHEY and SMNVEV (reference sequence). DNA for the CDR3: TGTGCCAGCGGACTCGGGACTAGCGGGAACAATGAGCAGTTCTTC. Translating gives CASGLGTSGNNEQFF.

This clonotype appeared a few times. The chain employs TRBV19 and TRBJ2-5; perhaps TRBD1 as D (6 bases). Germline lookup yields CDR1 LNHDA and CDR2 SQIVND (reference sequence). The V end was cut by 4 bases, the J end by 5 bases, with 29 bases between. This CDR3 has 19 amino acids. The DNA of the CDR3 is TGTGCCAGTAGTACTACCCCTTCCCTGACAGGACGTCTCGGGGAGACCCAGTACTTC. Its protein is CASSTTPSLTGRLGETQYF.

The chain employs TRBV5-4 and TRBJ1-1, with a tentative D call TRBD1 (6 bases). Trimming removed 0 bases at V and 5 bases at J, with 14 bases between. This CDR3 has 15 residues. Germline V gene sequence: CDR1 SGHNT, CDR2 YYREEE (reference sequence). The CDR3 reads CASSLVGGWQTEAFF. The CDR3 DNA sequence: TGTGCCAGCAGCTTGGTAGGGGGGTGGCAAACTGAAGCTTTCTTT.

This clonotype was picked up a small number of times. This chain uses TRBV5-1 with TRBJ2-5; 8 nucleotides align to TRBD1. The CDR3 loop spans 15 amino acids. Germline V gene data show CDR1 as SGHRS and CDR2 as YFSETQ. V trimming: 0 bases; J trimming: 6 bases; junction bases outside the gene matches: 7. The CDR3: CASSLEGQGLQTQYF. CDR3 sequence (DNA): TGCGCCAGCAGCTTGGAAGGACAGGGTCTTCAGACCCAGTACTTC. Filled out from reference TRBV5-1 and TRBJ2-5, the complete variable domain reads KAGVTQTPRYLIKTRGQQVTLSCSPISGHRSVSWYQQTPGQGLQFLFEYFSETQRNKGNFPGRFSGRQFSNSRSEMNVSTLELGDSALYLCASSLEGQGLQTQYFGPGTRLLVL.

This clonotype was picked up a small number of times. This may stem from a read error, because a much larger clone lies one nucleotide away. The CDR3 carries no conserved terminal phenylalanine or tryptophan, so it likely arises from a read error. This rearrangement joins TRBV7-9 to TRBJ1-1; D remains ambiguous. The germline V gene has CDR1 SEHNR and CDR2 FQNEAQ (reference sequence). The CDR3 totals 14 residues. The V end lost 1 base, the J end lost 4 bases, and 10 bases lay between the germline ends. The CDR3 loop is CASSLGATLTEAFL. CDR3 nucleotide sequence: TGTGCCAGCAGCTTAGGTGCGACTCTCACTGAAGCTTTCCTT.

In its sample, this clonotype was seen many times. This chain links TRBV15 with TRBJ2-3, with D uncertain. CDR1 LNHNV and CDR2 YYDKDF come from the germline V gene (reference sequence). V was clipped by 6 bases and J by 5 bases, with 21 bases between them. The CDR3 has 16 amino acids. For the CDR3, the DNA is TGTGCCACCAGGGGGTCGGGCCCCGACGCGAAAGATACGCAGTATTTT. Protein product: CATRGSGPDAKDTQYF.

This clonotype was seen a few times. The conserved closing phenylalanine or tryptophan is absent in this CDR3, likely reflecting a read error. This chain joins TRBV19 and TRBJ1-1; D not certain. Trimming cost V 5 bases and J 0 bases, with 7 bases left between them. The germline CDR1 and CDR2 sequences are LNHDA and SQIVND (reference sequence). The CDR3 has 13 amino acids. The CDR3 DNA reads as TGTGCCAGTAGTCTGTCAGTGAACACTGAAGCTTTCTCT. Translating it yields CASSLSVNTEAFS.

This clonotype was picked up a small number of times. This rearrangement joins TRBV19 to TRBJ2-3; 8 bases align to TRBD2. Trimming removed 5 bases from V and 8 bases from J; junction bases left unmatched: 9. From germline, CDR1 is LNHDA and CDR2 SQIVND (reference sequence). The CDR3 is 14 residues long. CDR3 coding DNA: TGTGCCAGTAGTCAGCGGGAGATCACTATTACGCAGTATTTT. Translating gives CASSQREITITQYF. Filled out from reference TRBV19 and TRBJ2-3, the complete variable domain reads DGGITQSPKYLFRKEGQNVTLSCEQNLNHDAMYWYRQDPGQGLRLIYYSQIVNDFQKGDIAEGYSVSREKKESFPLTVTSAQKNPTAFYLCASSQREITITQYFGPGTRLTVL.

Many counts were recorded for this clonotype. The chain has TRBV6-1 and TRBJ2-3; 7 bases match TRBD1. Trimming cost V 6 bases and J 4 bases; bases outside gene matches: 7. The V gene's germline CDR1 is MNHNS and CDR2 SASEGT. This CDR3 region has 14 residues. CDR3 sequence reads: CASSRDRVADTQYF. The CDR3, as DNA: TGTGCCAGCAGCCGCGACAGGGTGGCAGATACGCAGTATTTT.

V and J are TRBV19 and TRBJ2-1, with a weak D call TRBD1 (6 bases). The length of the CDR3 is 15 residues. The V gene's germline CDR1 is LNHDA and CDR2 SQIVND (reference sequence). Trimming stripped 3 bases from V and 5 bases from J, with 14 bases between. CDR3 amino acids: CASSINRENNNEQFF. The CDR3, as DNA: TGTGCCAGTAGTATTAACAGGGAAAATAACAATGAGCAGTTCTTC.

CDR3 amino acids: CASSVARGGTEAFF. The CDR3 DNA reads TGTGCCAGCAGCGTAGCTCGGGGGGGCACTGAAGCTTTCTTT. V usage is TRBV9 and J usage is TRBJ1-1; tentatively, D is TRBD1 (5 bases). V lost 0 bases to trimming and J lost 4 bases, with 10 bases between them. The CDR3 runs to 14 residues. Germline lookup yields CDR1 SGDLS and CDR2 YYNGEE.

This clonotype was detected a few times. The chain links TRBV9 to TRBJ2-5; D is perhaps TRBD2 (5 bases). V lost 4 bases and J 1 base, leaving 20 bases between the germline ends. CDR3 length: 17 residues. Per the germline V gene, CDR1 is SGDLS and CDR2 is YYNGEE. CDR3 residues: CASSTTPASGRQETQYF. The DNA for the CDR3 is TGTGCCAGCAGCACAACTCCCGCCAGCGGTCGCCAAGAGACCCAGTACTTC.

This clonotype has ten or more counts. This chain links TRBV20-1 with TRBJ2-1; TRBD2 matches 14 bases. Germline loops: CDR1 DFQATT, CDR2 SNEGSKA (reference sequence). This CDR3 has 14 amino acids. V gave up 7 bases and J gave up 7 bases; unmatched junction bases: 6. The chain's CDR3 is CSVRGLAGVNEQFF. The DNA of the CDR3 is TGCAGTGTGAGGGGACTAGCGGGAGTTAATGAGCAGTTCTTC.

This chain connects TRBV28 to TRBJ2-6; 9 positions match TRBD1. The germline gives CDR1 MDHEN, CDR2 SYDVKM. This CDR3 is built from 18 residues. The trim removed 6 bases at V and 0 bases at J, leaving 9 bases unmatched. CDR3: CASRVGQGGVSGANVLTF. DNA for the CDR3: TGTGCCAGCAGGGTGGGACAGGGAGGGGTCTCTGGGGCCAACGTCCTGACTTTC.

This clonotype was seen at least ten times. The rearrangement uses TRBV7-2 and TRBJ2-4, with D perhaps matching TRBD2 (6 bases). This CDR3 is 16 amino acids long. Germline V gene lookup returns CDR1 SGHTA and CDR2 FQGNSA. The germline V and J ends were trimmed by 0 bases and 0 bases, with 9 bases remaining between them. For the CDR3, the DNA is TGTGCCAGCAGCTTAGCTAGCGGACTAGCCAAAAACATTCAGTACTTC. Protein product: CASSLASGLAKNIQYF.

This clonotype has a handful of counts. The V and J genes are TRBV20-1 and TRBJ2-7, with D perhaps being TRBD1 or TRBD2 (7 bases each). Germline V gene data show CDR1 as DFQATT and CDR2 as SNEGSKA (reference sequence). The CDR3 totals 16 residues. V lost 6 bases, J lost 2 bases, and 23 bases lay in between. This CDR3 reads CSAQKGTAGIPYEQYF. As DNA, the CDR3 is TGCAGTGCCCAGAAAGGGACAGCGGGAATTCCCTACGAGCAGTACTTC.

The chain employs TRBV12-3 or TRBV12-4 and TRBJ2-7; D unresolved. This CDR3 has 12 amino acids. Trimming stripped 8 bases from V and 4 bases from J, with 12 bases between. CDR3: CASSTGYYEQYF. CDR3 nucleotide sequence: TGTGCCAGCTCCACCGGGTATTACGAGCAGTACTTC.

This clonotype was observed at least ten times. The CDR3 reads CASSFGQSLYNEQFF. Here the CDR3 DNA reads TGTGCCAGCAGCTTCGGTCAGAGTCTATACAATGAGCAGTTCTTC. The chain employs TRBV7-6 and TRBJ2-1; D gene unclear. V was clipped by 3 bases and J by 4 bases, with 13 bases between them. The CDR3 has 15 amino acids. Germline V lookup: CDR1 SGHVS, CDR2 FNYEAQ.

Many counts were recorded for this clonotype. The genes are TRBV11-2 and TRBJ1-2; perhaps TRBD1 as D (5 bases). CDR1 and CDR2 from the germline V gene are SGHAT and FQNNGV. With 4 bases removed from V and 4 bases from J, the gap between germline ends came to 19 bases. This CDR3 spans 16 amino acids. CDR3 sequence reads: CASSSRPEDRTYGYTF. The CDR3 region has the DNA TGTGCCAGCAGCTCACGACCCGAAGACAGAACCTATGGCTACACCTTC.

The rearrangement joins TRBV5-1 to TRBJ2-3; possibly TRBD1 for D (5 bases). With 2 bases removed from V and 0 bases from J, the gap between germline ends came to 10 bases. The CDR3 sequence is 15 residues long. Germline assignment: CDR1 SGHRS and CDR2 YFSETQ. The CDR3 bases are TGCGCCAGCAGCTTCGGTCAGGGCAGCACAGATACGCAGTATTTT. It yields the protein CASSFGQGSTDTQYF.